This section outlines one T cell receptor beta chain sequence together with its context. This record belongs to a study of blood T cell repertoires in COVID-19. Study information: From the United States, Italy and Spain came samples of acute and convalescent COVID-19.

The CDR3 extends over 15 amino acids. V was trimmed by 1 base and J by 7 bases, leaving 16 bases between them. Per germline, CDR1 SGHTA and CDR2 FQGNSA. In the original processing: Reference gene primer amplification gave estimated nucleated cell counts. Libraries were prepared by immunoSEQ multiplex PCR; TCRdb keeps only in-frame clonotypes and omits some of them. V and J calls and clone size are given by that table; D and trimming were obtained from the DNA. The data show 70,000 or so clones, with 85% to 90% seen just once and about a tenth held by the top ten. This chain joins TRBV7-2 and TRBJ1-2; weak D call: TRBD1 (6 bases). The sequence came from a man between 70 and 80 years old with active or convalescent COVID-19. The sequencing sample was made of peripheral blood. The CDR3 reads CASSLDVGARRGYTF. CDR3 coding DNA: TGTGCCAGCAGCTTAGATGTGGGGGCGCGTCGTGGCTACACCTTC.